The 29 T cell receptor beta chains below were found in one sample sequenced in a study of T cell repertoires in cytomegalovirus infection. TCRdb processed the reads anew with MiXCR; each CDR3 protein has one entry. The repertoire holds fewer than 650,000 distinct CDR3 sequences, with approximately 40% as singletons. These receptors have no known antigen. Sequences were derived from cultured PBMCs, sampled from culture after CMV antigen stimulation. These receptors were collected from a human donor in good health (CMV status not recorded). Some clones in this sample may be carry-over from other donors' samples.

The table lists this clonotype with many counts. The chain employs TRBV7-9 and TRBJ2-7, with D possibly called TRBD1 or TRBD2 (5 bases each). Germline CDR1 reads SEHNR; CDR2 reads FQNEAQ (reference sequence). Trimming shortened V by 9 bases and J by 1 base, and 10 bases separated the two germline ends. The CDR3 extends over 12 amino acids. The CDR3 DNA reads TGTGCCAGTGGGGGTAGGTCCTACGAGCAGTACTTC. Translated: CASGGRSYEQYF.

There are a few counts of this clonotype. The CDR3: CASTRRGGSGYTF. The DNA of the CDR3 is TGTGCCAGCACCCGACGGGGGGGATCTGGCTACACCTTC. The chain links TRBV6-8 to TRBJ1-2; tentative D call: TRBD1 (5 bases). The CDR3 extends over 13 amino acids. V was trimmed by 7 bases and J by 7 bases, leaving 16 bases between them. The germline V gene encodes CDR1 MNHGY and CDR2 SAAAGT.

This clonotype was seen a handful of times. Its ends do not fully match the called genes, so a read error is possible. The genes are TRBV7-6 and TRBJ2-7; tentatively, D is TRBD1 or TRBD2 (5 bases each). Germline V lookup: CDR1 SGHVS, CDR2 FNYEAQ. The CDR3 totals 11 residues. The CDR3 loop is CASSPSGQAHF. For the CDR3, the DNA is TGTGCCAGCAGCCCTTCGGGGCAGGCCCACTTC.

This clonotype was observed a handful of times. This chain links TRBV7-2 with TRBJ2-5; D ambiguous. The CDR3 is made up of 13 amino acids. Trimming removed 5 bases from V and 4 bases from J, with 11 bases in between. Germline V CDR1 and CDR2: SGHTA, FQGNSA. The CDR3 region has the DNA TGTGCCAGCAGCCAATCGAGACGAGAGACCCAGTACTTC. This codes for CASSQSRRETQYF.

This chain joins TRBV11-3 and TRBJ2-3, with 9 bases aligning to TRBD2. The J segment lost 3 bases and the V segment lost 5 bases, leaving 6 bases of the junction unmatched. The CDR3 loop spans 15 amino acids. Germline CDR1 SGHNT, CDR2 YENEEA. For the CDR3, the DNA is TGTGCCAGCAGCGATGCGGGAGGGCGGACAGATACGCAGTATTTT. It yields the protein CASSDAGGRTDTQYF.

This clonotype was counted between two and nine times. This chain joins TRBV4-1 and TRBJ2-6, with D hard to call. Trimming removed 5 bases from V and 2 bases from J, with 16 bases in between. The CDR3 runs to 17 residues. CDR1 is MGHRA, CDR2 YSYEKL, per germline. CDR3 residues: CASSTALRRPGANVLTF. CDR3 in DNA: TGCGCCAGCAGCACGGCTCTGAGACGCCCTGGGGCCAACGTCCTGACTTTC.

V usage is TRBV19 and J usage is TRBJ1-1; 10 bases align to TRBD1. This CDR3 has 16 residues. J lost 4 bases, V lost 3 bases, and 8 bases had no gene match. CDR1 is LNHDA, CDR2 SQIVND, per germline (reference sequence). The CDR3 protein is CASSMGTGVLGTEAFF. In nucleotides, the CDR3 is TGTGCCAGTAGTATGGGGACAGGGGTGTTGGGCACTGAAGCTTTCTTT. Looking up the rest from reference TRBV19 and TRBJ1-1 gives the full variable domain: DGGITQSPKYLFRKEGQNVTLSCEQNLNHDAMYWYRQDPGQGLRLIYYSQIVNDFQKGDIAEGYSVSREKKESFPLTVTSAQKNPTAFYLCASSMGTGVLGTEAFFGQGTRLTVV.

This chain joins TRBV27 and TRBJ1-6; D is ambiguous. With 3 bases removed from V and 6 bases from J, the gap between germline ends came to 12 bases. In germline, CDR1 is MNHEY, CDR2 SMNVEV (reference sequence). This CDR3 region has 15 residues. This CDR3 is CASSLRPELNSPLHF. The CDR3 coding sequence is TGTGCCAGCAGTTTGAGACCGGAACTTAATTCACCCCTCCACTTT.

V and J are TRBV6-8 and TRBJ2-7; unclear D gene. Trimming pared 5 bases from V and 4 bases from J, leaving 3 bases between. Germline CDR1 reads MNHGY; CDR2 reads SAAAGT. The CDR3 loop spans 10 amino acids. The CDR3 spells CASSRYEQYF. CDR3 DNA: TGTGCCAGCAGTCGATACGAGCAGTACTTC.

The table lists this clonotype with a few counts. This sequence joins TRBV7-2 and TRBJ1-2; 8 bases agree with TRBD1. CDR1 and CDR2 (germline): SGHTA, FQGNSA. V was pared by 3 bases and J by 2 bases, with 5 bases of the junction left unmatched. The CDR3 consists of 15 residues. The CDR3 sequence: CASSFSQGANYGYTF. In nucleotides, the CDR3 is TGTGCCAGCAGCTTTAGTCAGGGGGCGAACTATGGCTACACCTTC.

There are a few counts of this clonotype. The V call is TRBV10-3, the J call TRBJ2-2, with D perhaps matching TRBD2 (6 bases). Germline CDR1 and CDR2: ENHRY and SYGVKD. V was pared by 10 bases and J by 5 bases, with 20 bases between. The CDR3 runs to 15 residues. CDR3 residues: CATTTRLVTTGELFF. The CDR3 DNA reads TGTGCCACGACGACGAGACTAGTGACAACCGGGGAGCTGTTTTTT.

CDR3 loop: CASSQGGRGRGNQPQHF. CDR3 coding DNA: TGCGCCAGCAGCCAAGGGGGCAGGGGTCGCGGCAATCAGCCCCAGCATTTT. V gene TRBV4-1 combines with J gene TRBJ1-5; tentative D call: TRBD1 (6 bases). This CDR3 contains 17 residues. CDR1 MGHRA and CDR2 YSYEKL come from the germline V gene. V was cut by 1 base and J by 2 bases, with 15 bases left in between.

This chain connects TRBV7-6 to TRBJ2-1, with 9 bases matching TRBD1. CDR1 SGHVS and CDR2 FNYEAQ come from the germline V gene. The V segment lost 2 bases and the J segment 5 bases; nucleotides outside the gene matches: 7. This CDR3 is built from 16 residues. CDR3 loop: CASSLNRGPLNNEQFF. DNA for the CDR3: TGTGCCAGCAGCTTAAACAGGGGGCCACTTAACAATGAGCAGTTCTTC.

This sequence joins TRBV6-5 and TRBJ2-5, with D perhaps TRBD2 (6 bases). The CDR3 is 20 residues long. Germline-derived CDR1 and CDR2 are MNHEY and SVGAGI. V lost 11 bases, J lost 5 bases, and 39 bases lay in between. CDR3 residues: CASPLGAGGIPLQKLETQYF. The CDR3 nucleotides are TGTGCCTCCCCCTTAGGGGCGGGCGGGATCCCCCTGCAGAAGTTGGAGACCCAGTACTTC.

This clonotype showed up just a few times. The chain employs TRBV7-9 and TRBJ2-1, with unresolved D. The CDR3 runs 15 residues. Looked up from germline, CDR1 is SEHNR and CDR2 is FQNEAQ (reference sequence). V shed 5 bases and J shed 0 bases, with 11 bases lying between them. Here the CDR3 reads CASSSPWGSYNEQFF. CDR3 bases: TGTGCCAGCAGCAGTCCTTGGGGCTCCTACAATGAGCAGTTCTTC.

V and J are TRBV29-1 and TRBJ2-1, with TRBD1 identical over 7 bases. Germline-derived CDR1 and CDR2 are SQVTM and ANQGSEA. The CDR3 spans 15 residues. V gave up 0 bases and J gave up 6 bases; unmatched junction bases: 8. The CDR3 loop reads CSVEDQRGLGNEQFF. The CDR3 DNA sequence: TGCAGCGTTGAAGATCAGAGGGGGCTAGGCAATGAGCAGTTCTTC.

This clonotype occurred a few times. The V call is TRBV2, the J call TRBJ1-4, with D unclear. The CDR3 is 13 residues long. Germline-derived CDR1 and CDR2 are SNHLY and FYNNEI. The V end lost 4 bases, the J end lost 5 bases, and 8 bases lay between the germline ends. The CDR3 region is CASSGAWNEKLFF. CDR3 DNA sequence: TGTGCCAGCAGTGGGGCTTGGAATGAAAAACTGTTTTTT.

CDR3 DNA sequence: TGTGCCAACTCCTTGACTCGGGGGGCCTCAACGGCAGATACGCAGTATTTT. Amino acids: CANSLTRGASTADTQYF. The V and J genes are TRBV28 and TRBJ2-3, with a tentative D call TRBD2 (7 bases). V shed 10 bases and J shed 4 bases, with 27 bases lying between them. Germline CDR1 is MDHEN and CDR2 is SYDVKM. This CDR3 is 17 amino acids long.

The sample holds a few counts of this clonotype. The chain employs TRBV6-1 and TRBJ1-5, with D perhaps matching TRBD1 (5 bases). Germline CDR1 MNHNS, CDR2 SASEGT. The ends were cut back, 7 bases at V and 6 bases at J, with 22 bases in the middle. This CDR3 region has 16 residues. The CDR3 DNA sequence: TGTGCCAGCACCGTTCCGGGGCGCGAAATCGGTCAGCCCCAGCATTTT. The encoded protein is CASTVPGREIGQPQHF.

The gene calls are TRBV7-6 and TRBJ2-3; a possible D gene is TRBD2 (6 bases). Germline CDR1 SGHVS, CDR2 FNYEAQ. The CDR3 covers 15 residues. V was shortened by 7 bases and J by 2 bases, with 16 bases between the two germline ends. DNA of the CDR3: TGTGCCAGCACCCCTGATAGCGGACCCACAGATACGCAGTATTTT. Its translation is CASTPDSGPTDTQYF.

This clonotype was counted at least ten times. The chain is built from TRBV6-5 and TRBJ1-1; D is unresolved. The CDR3 is 13 residues long. Germline V gene sequence: CDR1 MNHEY, CDR2 SVGAGI. Trimming shortened V by 2 bases and J by 1 base, and 5 bases separated the two germline ends. CDR3 amino acids: CASSYSRNTEAFF. Written as DNA, the CDR3 is TGTGCCAGCAGTTACAGCAGGAACACTGAAGCTTTCTTT.

This clonotype was seen more than once but under ten times. V usage is TRBV11-3 and J usage is TRBJ2-1; 8 bases match TRBD1. V lost 2 bases, J lost 8 bases, and 5 bases stayed unmatched. Per the germline V gene, CDR1 is SGHNT and CDR2 is YENEEA. The CDR3 consists of 14 residues. The CDR3 spells CASSLRTGFHEQFF. CDR3 coding DNA: TGTGCCAGCAGCTTACGGACAGGGTTTCATGAGCAGTTCTTC.

The chain couples TRBV11-1 to TRBJ1-1; a possible D gene is TRBD1 (6 bases). In germline, CDR1 is SGHAT, CDR2 FQDESV (reference sequence). V lost 0 bases, J lost 4 bases, and 9 bases lay in between. There are 14 residues in the CDR3. Here the CDR3 reads CASSLAEGGTEAFF. The DNA of the CDR3 is TGTGCCAGCAGCTTAGCGGAGGGGGGCACTGAAGCTTTCTTT.

The V call is TRBV6-1, the J call TRBJ2-2; no definite D call. The V gene's germline CDR1 is MNHNS and CDR2 SASEGT. This CDR3 comprises 14 residues. V lost 5 bases and J 7 bases, leaving 14 bases between the germline ends. Here the CDR3 reads CASSITIFGGELFF. The CDR3 DNA reads as TGTGCCAGCAGTATTACTATATTTGGCGGGGAGCTGTTTTTT.

Only a few counts were recorded for this clonotype. The chain carries TRBV19 and TRBJ2-3, with 7 bases that match TRBD1. J was trimmed by 4 bases and V by 3 bases; bases with no gene match: 19. The CDR3 covers 19 residues. The germline CDR1 and CDR2 sequences are LNHDA and SQIVND (reference sequence). CDR3 bases: TGTGCCAGTAGTATCCCGGGACAGATCTTGGAGGATGGCGCAGATACGCAGTATTTT. It specifies CASSIPGQILEDGADTQYF.

This chain links TRBV4-1 with TRBJ1-1; D is unresolved. Germline CDR1 and CDR2: MGHRA and YSYEKL. The CDR3 covers 13 residues. V was trimmed by 0 bases and J by 8 bases, leaving 10 bases between them. The CDR3, as DNA: TGCGCCAGCAGCCAAGATAGAGCAATCGAAGCTTTCTTT. Its translation is CASSQDRAIEAFF.

This clonotype was picked up a small number of times. The chain couples TRBV7-2 to TRBJ2-5; either TRBD1 or TRBD2 may fit D (6 bases each). The CDR3 is 14 amino acids. The germline gives CDR1 SGHTA, CDR2 FQGNSA. Trimming left V 5 bases short and J 1 base short, with 11 bases between. As DNA, the CDR3 is TGTGCCAGCAGCCGGGGGCCCTTCCAAGAGACCCAGTACTTC. Translation gives CASSRGPFQETQYF.

The rearrangement links TRBV20-1 to TRBJ1-6; D is ambiguous. V was cut by 6 bases and J by 2 bases, with 14 bases left in between. Looked up from germline, CDR1 is DFQATT and CDR2 is SNEGSKA (reference sequence). The CDR3 runs 15 residues. Written as DNA, the CDR3 is TGCAGTGCCCCGCCCCAGAGAACCTATAATTCACCCCTCCACTTT. Translation: CSAPPQRTYNSPLHF.

The chain couples TRBV4-1 to TRBJ2-2; 12 bases fit TRBD2. CDR1 is MGHRA, CDR2 YSYEKL, per germline. CDR3 length: 16 amino acids. V was clipped by 2 bases and J by 7 bases; unmatched bases: 5. The CDR3 DNA reads as TGCGCCAGCAGCCAACCGCAGGGACTAGCGGGCGGGGAGCTGTTTTTT. Translated: CASSQPQGLAGGELFF.